The TCR beta chain described here comes from a study of OX40 agonist ivuxolimab in advanced cancers. Patients were excluded for autoimmune disease history or systemic immunosuppression. Drawing of blood for sampling happened at baseline, at cycle 4 day 1, and at cycle 7 day 1. Comments on this clone: The antigen is undetermined.

Sequencing was performed with immunoSEQ multiplex PCR; in TCRdb, only in-frame clones are kept and a portion is missing. The data hold roughly 90,000 clones, with less than 95% observed a single time. Study-wide findings and caveats: Expansion of clones was among the lowest in partial responders at 0.1-3.0 mg/kg.

The input for sequencing was CD4+ or CD8+ T cells sorted from blood, taken in a trial of the OX40 agonist ivuxolimab. The clonotype comes from an adult with an advanced solid tumor such as melanoma, head and neck, liver or kidney cancer.

CDR3 coding DNA: TGTGCCTGGATTGACAGAAACTACGAGCAGTACTTC. This gives the protein CAWIDRNYEQYF. The J gene is TRBJ2-7, the V gene TRBV30; TRBD1 is a possible D gene (5 bases). V lost 4 bases and J 3 bases, leaving 10 bases between the germline ends. Looked up from germline, CDR1 is GTSNPN and CDR2 is SVGIG (reference sequence). The CDR3 has 12 amino acids.